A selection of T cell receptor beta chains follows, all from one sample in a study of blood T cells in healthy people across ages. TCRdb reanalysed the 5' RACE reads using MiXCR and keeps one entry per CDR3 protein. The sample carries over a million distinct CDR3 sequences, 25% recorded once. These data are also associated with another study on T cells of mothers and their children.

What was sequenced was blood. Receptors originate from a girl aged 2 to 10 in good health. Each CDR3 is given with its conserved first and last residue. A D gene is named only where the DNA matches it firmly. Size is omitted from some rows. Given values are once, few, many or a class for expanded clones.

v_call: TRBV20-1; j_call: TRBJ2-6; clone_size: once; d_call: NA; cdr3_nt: TGCAGTGCTAGAGGCCAGGGTTTTGGGGCCAACGTCCTGACTTTC; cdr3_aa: CSARGQGFGANVLTF
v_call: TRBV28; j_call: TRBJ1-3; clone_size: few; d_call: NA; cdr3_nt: TGTGCCAGCAGTACTCTAAACTATGGAAACACCGTATATTTT; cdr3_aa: CASSTLNYGNTVYF
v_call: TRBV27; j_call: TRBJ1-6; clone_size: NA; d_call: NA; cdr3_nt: TGTGCCAGCAGTTTATCGAAGCAGCCTGCCAATTCACCCCTCCACTTT; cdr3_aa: CASSLSKQPANSPLHF
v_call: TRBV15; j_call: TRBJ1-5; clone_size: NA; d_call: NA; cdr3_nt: TGTGCCACCAGCAGAGATAGGCGGTATAGCAATCAGCCCCAGCATTTT; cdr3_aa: CATSRDRRYSNQPQHF
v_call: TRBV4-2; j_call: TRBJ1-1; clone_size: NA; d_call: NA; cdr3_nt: TGTGCCAGCAGCCAAGTGTACGGGGGCACTGAAGCTTTCTTT; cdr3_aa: CASSQVYGGTEAFF
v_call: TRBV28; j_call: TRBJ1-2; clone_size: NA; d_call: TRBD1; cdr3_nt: TGTGCCAGCAAGACAGGGGACTATGGCTACACCTTC; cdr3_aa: CASKTGDYGYTF
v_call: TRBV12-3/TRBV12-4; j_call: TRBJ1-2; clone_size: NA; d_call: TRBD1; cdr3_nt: TGTGCCAGCAGAGGACAGGGGAAAGGCTACACCTTC; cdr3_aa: CASRGQGKGYTF
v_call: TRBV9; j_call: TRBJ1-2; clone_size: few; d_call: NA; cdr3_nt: TGTGCCAGCAGCGTAGCGGTTTTTGGGGATGGCTACACCTTC; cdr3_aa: CASSVAVFGDGYTF
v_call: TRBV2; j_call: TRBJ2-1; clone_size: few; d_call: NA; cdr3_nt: TGTGCCAGCCGACCCTTACTAGTCACTGAGCAGTTCTTC; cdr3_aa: CASRPLLVTEQFF
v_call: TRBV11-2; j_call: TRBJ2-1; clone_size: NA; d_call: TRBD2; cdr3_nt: TGTGCCAGCAGCTTAGATCTGGGGACTAGCGCCTACAATGAGCAGTTCTTC; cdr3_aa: CASSLDLGTSAYNEQFF
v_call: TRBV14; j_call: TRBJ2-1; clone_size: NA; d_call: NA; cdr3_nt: TGTGCCAGCAGCCAAGTATCCGGGTACTCCTACAATGAGCAGTTCTTC; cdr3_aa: CASSQVSGYSYNEQFF
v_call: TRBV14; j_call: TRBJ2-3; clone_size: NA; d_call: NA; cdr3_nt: TGTGCCAGCAGCCAAGTTTATACGAATACACCCACAGATACGCAGTATTTT; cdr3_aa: CASSQVYTNTPTDTQYF
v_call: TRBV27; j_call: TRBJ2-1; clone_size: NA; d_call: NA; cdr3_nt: TGTGCCAGCAGTGTAGACAGAGTCTACAATGAGCAGTTCTTC; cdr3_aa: CASSVDRVYNEQFF
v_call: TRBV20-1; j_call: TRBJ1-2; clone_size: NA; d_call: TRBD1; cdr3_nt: TGCAGTGCTAGAGGAGGGCTAGGGACAGGGGCTGGCTACACCTTC; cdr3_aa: CSARGGLGTGAGYTF
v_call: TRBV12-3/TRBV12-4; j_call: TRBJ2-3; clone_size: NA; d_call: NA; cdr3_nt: TGTGCCAGCAGTTTTGTTGAACAGCGGCAGTATTTT; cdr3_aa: CASSFVEQRQYF
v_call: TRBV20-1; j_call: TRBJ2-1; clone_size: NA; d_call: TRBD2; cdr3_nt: TGCAGCGCTAGACGGCGGGGGGCTAGTTCCTACAATGAGCAGTTCTTC; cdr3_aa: CSARRRGASSYNEQFF
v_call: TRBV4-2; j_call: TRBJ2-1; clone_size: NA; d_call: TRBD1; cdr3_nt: TGTGCCAGCAGCCAAGAAGGGGGCCTAACCTTCAATGAGCAGTTCTTC; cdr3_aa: CASSQEGGLTFNEQFF
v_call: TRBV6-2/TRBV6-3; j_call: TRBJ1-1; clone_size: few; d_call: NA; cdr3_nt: TGTGCCAGCAGTCGAGAGGGACTGTACACTGAAGCTTTCTTT; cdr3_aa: CASSREGLYTEAFF
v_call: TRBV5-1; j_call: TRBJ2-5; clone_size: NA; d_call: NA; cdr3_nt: TGCGCCAGCAGCTTGTGGTGGGCTTCGGACGAGACCCAGTACTTC; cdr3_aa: CASSLWWASDETQYF
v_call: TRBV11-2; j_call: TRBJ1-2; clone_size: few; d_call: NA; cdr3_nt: TGTGCCAGCAGCTTTTCTACAGGCGGCTACACCTTC; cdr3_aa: CASSFSTGGYTF
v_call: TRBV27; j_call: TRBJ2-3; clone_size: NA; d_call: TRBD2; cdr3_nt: TGTGCCAGCAGTTACGGGACTACGGGGCGAGATACGCAGTATTTT; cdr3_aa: CASSYGTTGRDTQYF
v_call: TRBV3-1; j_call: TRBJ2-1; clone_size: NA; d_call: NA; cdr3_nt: TGTGCCAGCAGCCCCGACCGGGGAGGTCTCTACAATGAGCAGTTCTTC; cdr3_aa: CASSPDRGGLYNEQFF
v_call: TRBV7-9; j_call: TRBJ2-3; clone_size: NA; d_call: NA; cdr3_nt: TGTGCCAGCAGCTTAGTATTGGGGGCTGGAGATACGCAGTATTTT; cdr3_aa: CASSLVLGAGDTQYF
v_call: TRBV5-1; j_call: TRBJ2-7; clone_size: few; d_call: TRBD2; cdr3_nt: TGCGCCAGCAGCTTGGCGAGGACTAGCGGGGTCTCCTACGAGCAGTACTTC; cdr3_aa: CASSLARTSGVSYEQYF
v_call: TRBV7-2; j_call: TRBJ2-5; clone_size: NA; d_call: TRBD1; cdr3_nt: TGTGCCAGCAGCTTCCGGGACAGGGTGTTAGAGACCCAGTACTTC; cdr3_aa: CASSFRDRVLETQYF
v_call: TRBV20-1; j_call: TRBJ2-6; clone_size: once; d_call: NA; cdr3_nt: TGCAGTGCTAGAGACGGCAGCACCCCGAGGTCTGGGGCCAACGTCCTGACTTTC; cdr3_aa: CSARDGSTPRSGANVLTF
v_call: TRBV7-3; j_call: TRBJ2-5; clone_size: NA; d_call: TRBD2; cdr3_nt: TGTGCCAGCAGCCCCCTCGGGCGGGAGGCCCGGACCCAGTACTTC; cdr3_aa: CASSPLGREARTQYF
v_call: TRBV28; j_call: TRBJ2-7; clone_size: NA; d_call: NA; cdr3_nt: TGTGCCAGCAGTTTAACGGCCCCGGGGGCGAGGGAGCAGTACTTC; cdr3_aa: CASSLTAPGAREQYF
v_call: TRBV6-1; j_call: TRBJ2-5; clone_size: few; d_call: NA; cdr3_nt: TGTGCCAGCAGGCCAGACGGTAGAGAGACCCAGTACTTC; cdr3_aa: CASRPDGRETQYF